This TCR beta chain derives from a study of T cell repertoires in cytomegalovirus infection (dated by TCRdb to the late 2010s). General notes on the study: Alongside well-studied HLA-B-restricted epitopes, the peptide stimulations were aimed at recently identified HLA-C-restricted CMV epitopes, whose presentation resists viral immunomodulation. Donor HLA type was relevant to the analysis, as public TCR beta signatures indicated carriage of CMV infection together with the matching HLA type. Here is what the overall study found, with its caveats: In both this cohort and an independent cohort of 350 or so donors, the cumulative frequency of public TCR beta family members distinguished carriers of CMV infection plus the relevant HLA type. The ex vivo response was dominated by HLA-C-restricted CMV-specific TCR beta clonotypes, which also provided the single most frequent clonotype in two of eight donors.

Germline trimming amounts to 1 base on V and 5 bases on J, with 5 as the count of junction bases outside the gene matches. Via the germline V gene, CDR1 is SGHRS and CDR2 YFSETQ. Reading from cysteine to phenylalanine, the CDR3 counts 15 amino acids. Only the CDR3 DNA stays, 45 bases, in frame from base 1. Sequencing was performed on an Illumina HiSeq 1500. The raw public data were reprocessed by TCRdb itself: fastp quality trimming at Q25, MiXCR clonotype calling, in-frame beta chains only. Rows matching on CDR3 protein sequence are summarized as one entry with the most common DNA and genes. In all, the sample holds more than 300,000 distinct CDR3 sequences, and roughly 34% of those were seen once. The ten largest clonotypes hold roughly 12% of the sample. Note on this clonotype: Its antigen target is currently unknown. No quality values exist for individual bases; no much larger clone is one base distant.

The treatment or condition label corresponds to: in vitro stimulation with specific CMV peptide epitopes to enrich CMV-specific T cells. The sequence links TRBV5-1 to TRBJ2-7, and TRBD2 matches 11 of the central bases. The receptor was isolated from a human donor in good health (CMV status not recorded). Some clones in this sample may be carry-over from other donors' samples. The input for sequencing was cultured PBMCs, taken from culture after CMV antigen stimulation. The nucleotides are TGCGCCAGCAGCTTGTCTAGCGGGAGGAGCAACGAGCAGTACTTC. It translates to CASSLSSGRSNEQYF.